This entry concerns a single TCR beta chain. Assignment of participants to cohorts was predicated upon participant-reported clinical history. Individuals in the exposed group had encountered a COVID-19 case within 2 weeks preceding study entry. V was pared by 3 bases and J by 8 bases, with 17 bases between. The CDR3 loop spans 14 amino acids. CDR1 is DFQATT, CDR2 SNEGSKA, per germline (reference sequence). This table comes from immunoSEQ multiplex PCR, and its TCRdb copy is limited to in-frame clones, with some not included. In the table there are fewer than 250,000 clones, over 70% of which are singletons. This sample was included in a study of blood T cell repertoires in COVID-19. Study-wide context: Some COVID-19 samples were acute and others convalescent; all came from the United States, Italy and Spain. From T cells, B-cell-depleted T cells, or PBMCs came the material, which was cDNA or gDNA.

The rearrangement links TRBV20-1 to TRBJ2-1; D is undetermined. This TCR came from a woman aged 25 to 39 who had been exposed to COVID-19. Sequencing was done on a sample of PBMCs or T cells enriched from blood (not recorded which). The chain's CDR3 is CSASGLDISYEQFF. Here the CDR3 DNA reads TGCAGTGCTAGTGGTCTAGATATCTCGTATGAGCAGTTCTTC.